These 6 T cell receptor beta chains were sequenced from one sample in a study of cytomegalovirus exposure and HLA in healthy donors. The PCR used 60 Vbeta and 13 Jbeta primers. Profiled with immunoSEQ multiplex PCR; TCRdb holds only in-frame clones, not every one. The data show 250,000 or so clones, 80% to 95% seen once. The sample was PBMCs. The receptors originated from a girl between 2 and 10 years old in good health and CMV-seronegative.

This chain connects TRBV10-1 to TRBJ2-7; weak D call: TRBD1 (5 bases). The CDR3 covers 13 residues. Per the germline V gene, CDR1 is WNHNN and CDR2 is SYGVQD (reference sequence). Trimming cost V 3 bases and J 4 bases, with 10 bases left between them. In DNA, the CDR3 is TGCGCCAGCAGTGAAGGGGTAACGTACGAGCAGTACTTC. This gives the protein CASSEGVTYEQYF.

DNA for the CDR3: TGTGCCAGCAGCGTCTGGTGGGGGGGTTCCTACGAGCAGTACTTC. Amino acids: CASSVWWGGSYEQYF. The chain links TRBV6-5 to TRBJ2-7; 7 nucleotides line up with TRBD2. V gave up 6 bases and J gave up 1 base; unmatched junction bases: 9. This CDR3 has 15 amino acids. CDR1 and CDR2 from the germline V gene are MNHEY and SVGAGI.

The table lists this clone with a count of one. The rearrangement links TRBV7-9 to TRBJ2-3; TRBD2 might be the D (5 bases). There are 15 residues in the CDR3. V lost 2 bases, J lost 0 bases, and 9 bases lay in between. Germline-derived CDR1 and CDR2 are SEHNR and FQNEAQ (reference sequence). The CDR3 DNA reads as TGTGCCAGCAGCTTAACATCGGGGAGCACAGATACGCAGTATTTT. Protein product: CASSLTSGSTDTQYF.

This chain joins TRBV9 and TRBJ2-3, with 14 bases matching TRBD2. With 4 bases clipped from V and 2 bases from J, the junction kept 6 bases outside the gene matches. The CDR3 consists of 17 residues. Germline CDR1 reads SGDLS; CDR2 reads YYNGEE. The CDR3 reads CASSTGTSGGITDTQYF. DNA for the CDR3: TGTGCCAGCAGCACCGGGACTAGCGGGGGTATCACAGATACGCAGTATTTT.

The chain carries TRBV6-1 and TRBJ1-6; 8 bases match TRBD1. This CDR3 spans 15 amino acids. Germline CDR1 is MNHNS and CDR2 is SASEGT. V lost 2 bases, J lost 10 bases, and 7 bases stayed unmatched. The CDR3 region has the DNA TGTGCCAGCAGTGAATCCCAGGGGGCTGGATCACCCCTCCACTTT. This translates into CASSESQGAGSPLHF.

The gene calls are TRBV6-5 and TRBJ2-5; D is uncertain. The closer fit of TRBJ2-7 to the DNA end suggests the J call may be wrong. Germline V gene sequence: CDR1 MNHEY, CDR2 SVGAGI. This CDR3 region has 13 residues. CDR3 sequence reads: CASSPDNFYEQYF. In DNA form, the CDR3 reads TGTGCCAGCAGCCCTGACAATTTTTACGAGCAGTACTTC.